This T cell receptor (beta chain) comes out of a study of blood T cell repertoires in COVID-19. Germline lookup yields CDR1 SNHLY and CDR2 FYNNEI. After removal of 9 bases from V and 1 base from J, the junction contained 2 bases not matched to a gene. CDR3 size: 13 residues. Some clones are missing from TCRdb's copy, which holds only in-frame ones; the method was immunoSEQ multiplex PCR. The sample carries 35,000 to 45,000 clones, around nine tenths recorded once. The rearrangement links TRBV2 to TRBJ2-3, with TRBD2 matching 9 bases. The origin of this receptor is a man aged 70-80 years with active COVID-19. Material: peripheral blood. The CDR3 bases are TGTGCCAGACGGACTAGCGGCACAGATACGCAGTATTTT. This gives the protein CARRTSGTDTQYF.